This T cell receptor (beta chain) was identified in a study of T-cell memory formation after mild COVID-19. At the level of the study: TCR clusters were mostly confined to one donor each.

This clonotype was seen a few times. Each CDR3 protein gets one entry after TCRdb re-called the 5' RACE reads with MiXCR. The sample shows approximately 260,000 distinct CDR3 sequences, roughly 18% of them seen only once. Germline values: CDR1 SQVTM, CDR2 ANQGSEA. Deletions cut 4 bases from V and 7 bases from J, with 8 bases between. The CDR3 is 11 amino acids. This clonotype was sampled from a man in his late teens or twenties who had mild COVID-19 (a few samples of this study predate the infection). Cell type and time point are not known. The chain has TRBV29-1 and TRBJ1-5; D gene unclear. Sequencing was done on a sample of PBMCs or a T cell subset sorted from them (not recorded which). The CDR3 DNA reads TGCAGCGTTGCCCCACGACAGCCCCAGCATTTT. Translating gives CSVAPRQPQHF.